This TCR beta chain was observed in a study of blood T cell repertoires in COVID-19. Across the study: The United States, Italy and Spain were the sources of the acute and convalescent COVID-19 samples. Sources were T cells, B-cell-depleted T cells, or PBMCs; the material itself was cDNA or gDNA.

Under the authors' procedure: By means of reference gene primer amplification, nucleated cell counts were estimated. Sequencing used immunoSEQ multiplex PCR; TCRdb keeps in-frame clones, though not all of them. That table is the source of V, J and clone size, and D and trimming were worked out from the DNA. Of tens of thousands of clones listed, over 85% are singletons. The V end was cut by 3 bases, the J end by 3 bases, with 8 bases between. The CDR3 length is 14 residues. Germline V gene lookup returns CDR1 MNHEY and CDR2 SVGAGI. The clonotype originates from a human donor in a cohort sampled during active COVID-19. Sample: peripheral blood. This chain connects TRBV6-5 to TRBJ2-2; no clear D gene. The DNA for the CDR3 is TGTGCCAGCAGTTATACTGGTTACACCGGGGAGCTGTTTTTT. Its protein product is CASSYTGYTGELFF.